Presented here are 22 T cell receptor beta chains from one specimen sequenced in a study of blood T cell repertoires in COVID-19. Here immunoSEQ multiplex PCR was the method, and the copy in TCRdb shows in-frame clones only, minus some. The sample shows 120,000 to 150,000 clones, approximately 84% of them seen only once. The sequenced material came from peripheral blood. Source of these receptors: a human donor in a cohort sampled during active COVID-19.

The chain uses TRBV19 and TRBJ2-1; D is perhaps TRBD2 (5 bases). Trimming cost V 6 bases and J 3 bases, with 12 bases left between them. The CDR3 is made up of 14 amino acids. CDR1 is LNHDA and CDR2 is SQIVND in the germline V gene (reference sequence). CDR3 residues: CASRKDSNYNEQFF. DNA for the CDR3: TGTGCCAGTAGGAAGGACTCCAACTACAATGAGCAGTTCTTC.

The rearrangement joins TRBV11-2 to TRBJ2-1, with D hard to call. Looked up from germline, CDR1 is SGHAT and CDR2 is FQNNGV. The length of the CDR3 is 12 residues. V gave up 2 bases and J gave up 10 bases, with 9 bases separating them. This chain's CDR3 is CASSLIAVEQFF. As DNA, the CDR3 is TGTGCCAGCAGCTTAATCGCGGTGGAGCAGTTCTTC. Variable domain in full (rest from reference TRBV11-2 and TRBJ2-1): EAGVAQSPRYKIIEKRQSVAFWCNPISGHATLYWYQQILGQGPKLLIQFQNNGVVDDSQLPKDRFSAERLKGVDSTLKIQPAKLEDSAVYLCASSLIAVEQFFGPGTRLTVL.

This clone has more than one count but fewer than ten. The chain joins TRBV3-1 (or the pseudogene TRBV3-2) to TRBJ2-7; 9 nucleotides match TRBD1. Germline CDR1 LGHDT, CDR2 YNNKEL (reference sequence). CDR3 length: 17 amino acids. V lost 3 bases and J lost 5; bases outside the gene matches: 14. CDR3 sequence reads: CASSQDPPGQGSDEQYF. In nucleotides, the CDR3 is TGTGCCAGCAGCCAGGATCCTCCGGGACAGGGTAGCGACGAGCAGTACTTC.

This clone showed up just once. This chain links TRBV5-1 with TRBJ2-5, with 8 bases aligning to TRBD1. CDR1 SGHRS and CDR2 YFSETQ come from the germline V gene. The CDR3 sequence is 14 residues long. The ends lost 3 bases at V and 4 bases at J; junction bases unmatched: 5. The CDR3 protein is CASSSGQGGETQYF. The CDR3 DNA sequence: TGCGCCAGCAGCTCCGGACAGGGAGGAGAGACCCAGTACTTC.

In its sample, this clone was seen once. The same CDR3 arises from other DNA sequences in this sample as well. The rearrangement links TRBV5-1 to TRBJ2-1, with 12 bases fitting TRBD2. V lost 4 bases, J lost 2 bases, and 4 bases stayed unmatched. The CDR3 is made up of 16 amino acids. The germline V gene encodes CDR1 SGHRS and CDR2 YFSETQ. The DNA for the CDR3 is TGCGCCAGCAGCCTGGGACTAGCGGGCCCCTACAATGAGCAGTTCTTC. It yields the protein CASSLGLAGPYNEQFF.

This chain uses TRBV24-1 with TRBJ2-7; 9 bases agree with TRBD1. V dropped 10 bases and J dropped 9; count of bases not matched to a gene: 3. Germline-derived CDR1 and CDR2 are KGHDR and SFDVKD. CDR3 size: 10 residues. The CDR3 DNA is TGTGCCACAGACAGGGGGGGGCAGTACGTC. The encoded protein is CATDRGGQYV.

The chain joins TRBV5-4 to TRBJ2-3; 7 bases map to TRBD2. This CDR3 spans 16 amino acids. Germline values: CDR1 SGHNT, CDR2 YYREEE (reference sequence). V was pared by 0 bases and J by 0 bases, with 4 bases of the junction left unmatched. The chain's CDR3 is CASSLEWGGSTDTQYF. The CDR3 coding sequence is TGTGCCAGCAGCTTGGAGTGGGGGGGTAGCACAGATACGCAGTATTTT. Looking up the rest from reference TRBV5-4 and TRBJ2-3 gives the full variable domain: ETGVTQSPTHLIKTRGQQVTLRCSSQSGHNTVSWYQQALGQGPQFIFQYYREEENGRGNFPPRFSGLQFPNYSSELNVNALELDDSALYLCASSLEWGGSTDTQYFGPGTRLTVL.

This clone has a single count. The rearrangement joins TRBV19 to TRBJ2-1; 9 positions agree with TRBD2. Trimming removed 6 bases from V and 8 bases from J; junction bases left unmatched: 5. CDR1 and CDR2 from the germline V gene are LNHDA and SQIVND (reference sequence). CDR3 length: 13 residues. CDR3 in amino acids: CASSGGGAYEQFF. CDR3 nucleotides: TGTGCCAGTAGCGGCGGGGGGGCCTATGAGCAGTTCTTC.

The chain combines TRBV4-1 with TRBJ2-6, with D uncertain. The ends were cut back, 6 bases at V and 0 bases at J, with 12 bases in the middle. Germline CDR1 reads MGHRA; CDR2 reads YSYEKL. The CDR3 extends over 16 amino acids. CDR3 region: CASRLPGRSGANVLTF. CDR3 DNA: TGCGCCAGCAGACTCCCAGGCCGCTCTGGGGCCAACGTCCTGACTTTC.

The gene calls are TRBV5-1 and TRBJ2-1; no reliable D call. The CDR3 loop spans 15 amino acids. V lost 4 bases and J lost 8, with 19 bases in between. Germline loops: CDR1 SGHRS, CDR2 YFSETQ. CDR3 loop: CASSHLRYRDDEQFF. As DNA, the CDR3 is TGCGCCAGCAGCCACCTCCGGTACAGAGACGATGAGCAGTTCTTC.

The chain joins TRBV5-1 to TRBJ2-7, with TRBD1 matching 10 bases. Germline CDR1 reads SGHRS; CDR2 reads YFSETQ. V gave up 3 bases and J gave up 6 bases; unmatched junction bases: 6. The CDR3 length is 14 residues. CDR3 DNA sequence: TGCGCCAGCAGCTGGGGGACAGGGGTAAGCGAGCAGTACGTC. The encoded protein is CASSWGTGVSEQYV.

The rearrangement links TRBV4-1 to TRBJ2-2; D not resolved. Germline CDR1 reads MGHRA; CDR2 reads YSYEKL. Trimming cost V 1 base and J 4 bases, with 7 bases left between them. CDR3 length: 14 amino acids. Here the CDR3 reads CASSQGSTTGELFF. Here the CDR3 DNA reads TGCGCCAGCAGCCAAGGGAGTACCACCGGGGAGCTGTTTTTT.

This CDR3 reads CASSLGGSYGYTF. CDR3 nucleotides: TGTGCCAGCAGCTTGGGAGGGAGCTATGGCTACACCTTC. The V gene is TRBV5-6, the J gene TRBJ1-2, with D unclear. The CDR3 is 13 residues long. Per the germline V gene, CDR1 is SGHDT and CDR2 is YYEEEE. Trimming pared 0 bases from V and 4 bases from J, leaving 7 bases between.

This clone occurred a few times. The gene calls are TRBV10-3 and TRBJ1-6; TRBD1 aligns across 7 bases. The CDR3 consists of 15 residues. V shed 6 bases and J 12 bases; nucleotides not matched to a gene: 14. Germline CDR1 is ENHRY and CDR2 is SYGVKD. The DNA for the CDR3 is TGTGCCATCAGCACCGACAGGGTAGAGGAAGGACCCCTCCACTTT. Residues: CAISTDRVEEGPLHF.

The rearrangement links TRBV5-6 to TRBJ1-5, with 7 bases that match TRBD1. The V segment lost 4 bases and the J segment 4 bases; nucleotides outside the gene matches: 2. The CDR3 totals 13 residues. Germline V CDR1 and CDR2: SGHDT, YYEEEE. CDR3 coding DNA: TGTGCCAGCAGCATGGGACAGAATCAGCCCCAGCATTTT. This translates into CASSMGQNQPQHF.

The chain is built from TRBV5-1 and TRBJ2-1; D gene ambiguous. Germline V gives CDR1 SGHRS, CDR2 YFSETQ. V was clipped by 5 bases and J by 8 bases, with 8 bases between them. The CDR3 extends over 11 amino acids. CDR3 nucleotides: TGCGCCAGCAGTATAAGCGATGAGCAGTTCTTC. Translating it yields CASSISDEQFF.

V gene TRBV6-5 combines with J gene TRBJ1-5; 9 bases map to TRBD1. The V gene end was trimmed by 8 bases and the J gene end by 6 bases; junction bases not matched to a gene: 8. Germline assignment: CDR1 MNHEY and CDR2 SVGAGI. CDR3 length: 14 amino acids. The CDR3 here is CASDDRGGGQPQHF. CDR3 in DNA: TGTGCCAGCGACGACAGGGGGGGTGGTCAGCCCCAGCATTTT.

The CDR3 reads CASTWTSTDTQYF. As DNA, the CDR3 is TGTGCCAGCACTTGGACTAGTACAGATACGCAGTATTTT. The J gene is TRBJ2-3, the V gene TRBV2; 7 bases agree with TRBD2. After removal of 7 bases from V and 3 bases from J, the junction contained 4 bases not matched to a gene. The CDR3 runs 13 residues. Germline V CDR1 and CDR2: SNHLY, FYNNEI. Looking up the rest from reference TRBV2 and TRBJ2-3 gives the full variable domain: EPEVTQTPSHQVTQMGQEVILRCVPISNHLYFYWYRQILGQKVEFLVSFYNNEISEKSEIFDDQFSVERPDGSNFTLKIRSTKLEDSAMYFCASTWTSTDTQYFGPGTRLTVL.

This clone was seen a single time. The chain couples TRBV5-4 to TRBJ2-1; 8 bases line up with TRBD2. CDR3 length equals 19 residues. Germline values: CDR1 SGHNT, CDR2 YYREEE (reference sequence). J gave up 0 bases and V 0 bases, and 11 bases lay outside the gene matches. CDR3 residues: CASSLGAIAGTLSYNEQFF. DNA of the CDR3: TGTGCCAGCAGCTTGGGAGCTATAGCGGGAACACTCTCCTACAATGAGCAGTTCTTC.

The gene calls are TRBV20-1 and TRBJ1-2; D is ambiguous. Germline CDR1 and CDR2: DFQATT and SNEGSKA (reference sequence). CDR3 length equals 11 residues. The germline V and J ends were trimmed by 6 bases and 0 bases, with 5 bases remaining between them. DNA for the CDR3: TGCAGTGCGGGAGCTAACTATGGCTACACCTTC. Its protein is CSAGANYGYTF.

The chain combines TRBV5-4 with TRBJ1-2, with 8 bases identical to TRBD1. Germline V gene sequence: CDR1 SGHNT, CDR2 YYREEE (reference sequence). J lost 3 bases, V lost 4 bases, and 8 bases had no gene match. The CDR3 is 15 residues long. In nucleotides, the CDR3 is TGTGCCAGCAGCGCAGGATCGACAGGGGACTATGGCTACACCTTC. It codes for CASSAGSTGDYGYTF.

The genes are TRBV19 and TRBJ2-1; 11 nucleotides match TRBD1. V lost 5 bases to trimming and J lost 8 bases; unmatched junction nucleotides: 8. This CDR3 has 15 residues. The germline V gene encodes CDR1 LNHDA and CDR2 SQIVND (reference sequence). The CDR3 DNA sequence: TGTGCCAGTAGTGCCGGGACAGGGGGGTTCGATGAGCAGTTCTTC. The encoded protein is CASSAGTGGFDEQFF.